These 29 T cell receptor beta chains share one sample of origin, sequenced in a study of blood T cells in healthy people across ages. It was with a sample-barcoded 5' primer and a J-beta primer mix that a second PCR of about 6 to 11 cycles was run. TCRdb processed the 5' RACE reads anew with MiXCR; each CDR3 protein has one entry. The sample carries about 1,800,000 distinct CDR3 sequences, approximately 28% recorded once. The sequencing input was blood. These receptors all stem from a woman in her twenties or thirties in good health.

The CDR3 protein is CATSRDMGGRIQYF. Written as DNA, the CDR3 is TGTGCCACCAGCAGAGATATGGGGGGTCGCATTCAGTACTTC. The genes are TRBV15 and TRBJ2-4; tentative D call: TRBD2 (6 bases). Trimming cost V 0 bases and J 9 bases, with 12 bases left between them. CDR3 length: 14 residues. From germline, CDR1 is LNHNV and CDR2 YYDKDF (reference sequence).

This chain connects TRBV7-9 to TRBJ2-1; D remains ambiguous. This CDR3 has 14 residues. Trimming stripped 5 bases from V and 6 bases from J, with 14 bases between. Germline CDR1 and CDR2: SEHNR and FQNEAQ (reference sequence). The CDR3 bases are TGTGCCAGCAGCCGGACGGACCGACCCAATGAGCAGTTCTTC. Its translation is CASSRTDRPNEQFF.

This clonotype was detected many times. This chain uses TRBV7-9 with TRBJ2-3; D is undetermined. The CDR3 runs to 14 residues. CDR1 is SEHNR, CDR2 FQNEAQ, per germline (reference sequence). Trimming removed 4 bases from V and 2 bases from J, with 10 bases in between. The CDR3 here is CASSSGRVTDTQYF. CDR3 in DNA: TGTGCCAGCAGCTCCGGACGGGTCACAGATACGCAGTATTTT.

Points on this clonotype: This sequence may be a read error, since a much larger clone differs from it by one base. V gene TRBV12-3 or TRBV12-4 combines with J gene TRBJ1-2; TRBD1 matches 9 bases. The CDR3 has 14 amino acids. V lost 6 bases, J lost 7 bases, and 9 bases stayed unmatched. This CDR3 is CASRLRTGARGYTF. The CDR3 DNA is TGTGCCAGCAGGTTAAGGACAGGGGCCCGTGGCTACACCTTC.

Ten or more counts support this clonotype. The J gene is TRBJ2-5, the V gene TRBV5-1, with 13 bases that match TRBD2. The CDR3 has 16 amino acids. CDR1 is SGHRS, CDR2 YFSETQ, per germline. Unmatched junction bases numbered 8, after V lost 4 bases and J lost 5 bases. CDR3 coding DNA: TGCGCCAGCAGCCCTCGGACTAGCGGGAGTGGGGAGACCCAGTACTTC. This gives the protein CASSPRTSGSGETQYF.

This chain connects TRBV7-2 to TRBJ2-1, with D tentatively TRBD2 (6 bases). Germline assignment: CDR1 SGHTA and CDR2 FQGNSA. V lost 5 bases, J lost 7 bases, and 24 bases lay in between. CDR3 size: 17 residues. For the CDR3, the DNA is TGTGCCAGCAGCCGATCGTCGGCCAGCGGGTGGGGAAATGAGCAGTTCTTC. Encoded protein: CASSRSSASGWGNEQFF.

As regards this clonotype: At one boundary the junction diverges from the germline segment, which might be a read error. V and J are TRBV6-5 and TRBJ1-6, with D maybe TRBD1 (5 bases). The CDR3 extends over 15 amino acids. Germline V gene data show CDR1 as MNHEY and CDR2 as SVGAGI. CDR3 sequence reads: CAGSPERGYNSPLHF. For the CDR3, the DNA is TGTGCCGGCAGCCCGGAGCGGGGGTATAATTCACCCCTCCACTTT.

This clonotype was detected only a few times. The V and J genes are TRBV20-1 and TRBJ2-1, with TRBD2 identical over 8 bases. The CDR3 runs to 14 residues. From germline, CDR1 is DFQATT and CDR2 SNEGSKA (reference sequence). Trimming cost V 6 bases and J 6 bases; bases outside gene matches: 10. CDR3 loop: CSAHPAGGSNEQFF. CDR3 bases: TGCAGTGCCCACCCCGCGGGAGGAAGCAATGAGCAGTTCTTC.

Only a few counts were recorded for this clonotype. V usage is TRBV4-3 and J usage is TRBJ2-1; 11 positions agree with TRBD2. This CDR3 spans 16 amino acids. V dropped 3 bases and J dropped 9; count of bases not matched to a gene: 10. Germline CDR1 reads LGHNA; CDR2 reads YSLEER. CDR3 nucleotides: TGCGCCAGCAGCCAGGACGCTAGCGGGAGGTCCGGTGAGCAGTTCTTC. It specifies CASSQDASGRSGEQFF.

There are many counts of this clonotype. The CDR3 spells CASSRGREFYEQYF. The CDR3 coding sequence is TGTGCCAGCAGTCGCGGTCGGGAATTTTACGAGCAGTACTTC. This chain links TRBV12-3 or TRBV12-4 with TRBJ2-7; D is possibly TRBD2 (5 bases). The CDR3 runs 14 residues. Trimming took 5 bases from V and 4 from J, leaving 15 bases between them.

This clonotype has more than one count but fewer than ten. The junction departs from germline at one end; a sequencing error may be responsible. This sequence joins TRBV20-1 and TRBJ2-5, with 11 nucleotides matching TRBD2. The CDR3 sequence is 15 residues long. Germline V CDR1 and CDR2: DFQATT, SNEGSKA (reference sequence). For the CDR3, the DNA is TGCAGTGCTAGGCACACTAGCGGGAGAAAAGAGACCCGGTACTTC. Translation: CSARHTSGRKETRYF.

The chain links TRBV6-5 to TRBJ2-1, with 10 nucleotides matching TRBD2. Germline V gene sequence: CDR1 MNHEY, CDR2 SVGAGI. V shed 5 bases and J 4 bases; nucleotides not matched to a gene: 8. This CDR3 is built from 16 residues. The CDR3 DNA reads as TGTGCCAGCAGTACCCCCAGTAGCGGGGGGTACAATGAGCAGTTCTTC. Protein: CASSTPSSGGYNEQFF.

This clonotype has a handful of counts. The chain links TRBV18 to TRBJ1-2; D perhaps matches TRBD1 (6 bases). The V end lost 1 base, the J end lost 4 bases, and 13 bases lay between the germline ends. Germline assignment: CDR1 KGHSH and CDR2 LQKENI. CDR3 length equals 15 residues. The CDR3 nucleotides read TGTGCCAGCTCACCACAAAGGACAGACATCTATGGCTACACCTTC. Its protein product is CASSPQRTDIYGYTF. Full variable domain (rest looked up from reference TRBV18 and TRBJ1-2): NAGVMQNPRHLVRRRGQEARLRCSPMKGHSHVYWYRQLPEEGLKFMVYLQKENIIDESGMPKERFSAEFPKEGPSILRIQQVVRGDSAAYFCASSPQRTDIYGYTFGSGTRLTVV.

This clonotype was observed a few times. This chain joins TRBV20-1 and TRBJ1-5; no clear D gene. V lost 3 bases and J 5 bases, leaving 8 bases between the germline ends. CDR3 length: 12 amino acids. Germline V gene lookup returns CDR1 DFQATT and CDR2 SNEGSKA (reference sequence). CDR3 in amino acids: CSASEGYQPQHF. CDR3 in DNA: TGCAGTGCTAGTGAGGGTTATCAGCCCCAGCATTTT.

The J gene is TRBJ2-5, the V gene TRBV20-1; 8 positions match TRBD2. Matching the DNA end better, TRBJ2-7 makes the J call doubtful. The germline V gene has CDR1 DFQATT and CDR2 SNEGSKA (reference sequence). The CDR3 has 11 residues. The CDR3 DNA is TGCAGTGGGACTAGCATCTCCGAGCAGTACTTC. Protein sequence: CSGTSISEQYF.

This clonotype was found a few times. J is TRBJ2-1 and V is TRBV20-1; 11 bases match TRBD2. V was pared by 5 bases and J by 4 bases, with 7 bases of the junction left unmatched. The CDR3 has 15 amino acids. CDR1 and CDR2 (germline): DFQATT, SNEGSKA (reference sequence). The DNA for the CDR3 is TGCAGTGCTGGAAGACTAGCGGGAATATACAATGAGCAGTTCTTC. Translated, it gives CSAGRLAGIYNEQFF.

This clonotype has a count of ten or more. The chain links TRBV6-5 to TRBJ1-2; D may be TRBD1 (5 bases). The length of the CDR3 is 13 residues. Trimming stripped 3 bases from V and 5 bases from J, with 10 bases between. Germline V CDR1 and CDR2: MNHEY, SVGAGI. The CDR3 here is CASSYRGGYGYTF. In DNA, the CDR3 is TGTGCCAGCAGTTATAGGGGCGGGTATGGCTACACCTTC.

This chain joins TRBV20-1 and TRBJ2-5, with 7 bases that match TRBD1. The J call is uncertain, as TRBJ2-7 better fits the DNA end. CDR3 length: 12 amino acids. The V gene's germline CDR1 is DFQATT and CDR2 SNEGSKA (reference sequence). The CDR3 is CSARGEGAEQYF. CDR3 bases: TGCAGTGCTAGAGGCGAGGGGGCCGAGCAGTACTTC.

CDR3: CASSYGVTETQFF. The DNA for the CDR3 is TGTGCCAGCAGCTACGGGGTTACTGAGACCCAGTTCTTC. V and J are TRBV7-3 and TRBJ2-1; D may be TRBD2 (5 bases). V lost 4 bases and J lost 13, with 17 bases in between. CDR3 length: 13 amino acids. CDR1 and CDR2 (germline): SGHTA, FQGTGA. The full variable domain, in which reference TRBV7-3 and TRBJ2-1 provide the parts outside the CDR3, is GAGVSQTPSNKVTEKGKYVELRCDPISGHTALYWYRQSLGQGPEFLIYFQGTGAADDSGLPNDRFFAVRPEGSVSTLKIQRTERGDSAVYLCASSYGVTETQFFGPGTRLTVL.

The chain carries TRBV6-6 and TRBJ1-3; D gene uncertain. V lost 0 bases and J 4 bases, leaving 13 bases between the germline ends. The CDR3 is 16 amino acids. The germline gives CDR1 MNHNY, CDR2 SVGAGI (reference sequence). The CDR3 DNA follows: TGTGCCAGCAGTTACTCGGAGCCCCTTGACGGAAACACCATATATTTT. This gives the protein CASSYSEPLDGNTIYF.

The CDR3 region has the DNA TGCAGCGTTGATGGTCTTAGGCCCACGGGGGGTTTCTTT. Amino acid sequence: CSVDGLRPTGGFF. This chain joins TRBV29-1 and TRBJ1-1, with D possibly matching TRBD1 (5 bases). The CDR3 is 13 residues long. Germline values: CDR1 SQVTM, CDR2 ANQGSEA. V was trimmed by 3 bases and J by 13 bases, leaving 21 bases between them.

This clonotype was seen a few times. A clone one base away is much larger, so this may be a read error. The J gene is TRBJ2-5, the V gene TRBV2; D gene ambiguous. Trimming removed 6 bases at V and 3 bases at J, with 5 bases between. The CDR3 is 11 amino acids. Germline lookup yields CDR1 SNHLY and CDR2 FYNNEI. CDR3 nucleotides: TGTGCCAGCAGGGTGGAAGAGACCCAGTACTTC. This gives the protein CASRVEETQYF.

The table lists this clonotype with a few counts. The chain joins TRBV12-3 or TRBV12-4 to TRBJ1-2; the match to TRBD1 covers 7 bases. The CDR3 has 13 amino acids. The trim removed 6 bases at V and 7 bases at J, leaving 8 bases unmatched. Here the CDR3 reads CASRSTGYAGYTF. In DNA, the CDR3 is TGTGCCAGCAGGTCGACAGGGTACGCTGGCTACACCTTC.

Here the CDR3 DNA reads TGTGCCAGCAGCTTGGACGATACGAGATACCAAGAGACCCAGTACTTC. As protein: CASSLDDTRYQETQYF. The V gene is TRBV7-9, the J gene TRBJ2-5; unclear D gene. CDR1 is SEHNR and CDR2 is FQNEAQ in the germline V gene (reference sequence). V was trimmed by 3 bases and J by 0 bases, leaving 14 bases between them. The CDR3 length is 16 residues.

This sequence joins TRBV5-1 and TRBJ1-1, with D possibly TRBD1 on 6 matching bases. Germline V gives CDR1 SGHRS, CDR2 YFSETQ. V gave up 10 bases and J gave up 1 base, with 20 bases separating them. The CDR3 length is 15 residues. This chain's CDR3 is CAGGHTTGWNTEAFF. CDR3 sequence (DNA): TGCGCCGGCGGTCACACAACAGGGTGGAACACTGAAGCTTTCTTT.

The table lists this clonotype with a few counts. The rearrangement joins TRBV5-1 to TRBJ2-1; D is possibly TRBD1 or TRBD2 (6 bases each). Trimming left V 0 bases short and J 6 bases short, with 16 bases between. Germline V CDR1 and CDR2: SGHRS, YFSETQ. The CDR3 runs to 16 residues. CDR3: CASSLGGGGGGNEQFF. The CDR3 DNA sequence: TGCGCCAGCAGCTTGGGTGGAGGAGGAGGGGGCAATGAGCAGTTCTTC.

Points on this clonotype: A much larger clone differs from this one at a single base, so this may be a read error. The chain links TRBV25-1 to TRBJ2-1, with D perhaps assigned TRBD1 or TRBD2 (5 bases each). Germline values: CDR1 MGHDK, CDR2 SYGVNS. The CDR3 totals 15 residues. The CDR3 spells CASTEGTLSYNEQFF. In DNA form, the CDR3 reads TGTGCCAGCACTGAAGGGACCCTCTCCTACAATGAGCAGTTCTTC.

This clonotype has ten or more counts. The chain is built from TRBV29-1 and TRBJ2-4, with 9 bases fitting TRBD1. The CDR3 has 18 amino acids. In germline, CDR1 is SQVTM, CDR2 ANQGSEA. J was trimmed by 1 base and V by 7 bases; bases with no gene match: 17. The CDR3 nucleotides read TGCAGCGCCAAGGGAGGGGGCACAGGGGGCGCTGCCAAAAACATTCAGTACTTC. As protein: CSAKGGGTGGAAKNIQYF.

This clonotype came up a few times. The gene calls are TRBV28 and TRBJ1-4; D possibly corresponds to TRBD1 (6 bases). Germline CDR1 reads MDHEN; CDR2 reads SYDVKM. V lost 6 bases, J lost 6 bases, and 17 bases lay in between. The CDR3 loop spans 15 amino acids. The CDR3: CASRGIQGGYEKLFF. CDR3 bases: TGTGCCAGCAGGGGAATACAGGGTGGATATGAAAAACTGTTTTTT.